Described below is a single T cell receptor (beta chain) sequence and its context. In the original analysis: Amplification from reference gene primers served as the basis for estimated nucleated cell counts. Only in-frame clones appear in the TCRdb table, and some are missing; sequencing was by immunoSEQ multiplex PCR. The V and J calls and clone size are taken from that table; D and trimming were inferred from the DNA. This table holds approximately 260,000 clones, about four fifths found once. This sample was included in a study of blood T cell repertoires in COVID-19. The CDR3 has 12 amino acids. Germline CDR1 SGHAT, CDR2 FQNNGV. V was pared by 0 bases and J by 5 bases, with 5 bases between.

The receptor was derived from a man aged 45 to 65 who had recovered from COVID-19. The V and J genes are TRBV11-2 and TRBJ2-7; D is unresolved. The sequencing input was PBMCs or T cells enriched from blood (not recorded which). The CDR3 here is CASSLDPNEQYF. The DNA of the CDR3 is TGTGCCAGCAGCTTAGATCCCAACGAGCAGTACTTC.